Each of the 8 T cell receptor beta chains below was sequenced from the same sample in a study of beta chain features in type 1 diabetes. Their specific antigens are unknown. Regarding the study as a whole: Moderate but significant shortening of TCRB CDR3s was recorded in all four CD4+ subsets from Type 1 diabetes patients.

What was sequenced were expressed TCRB transcripts, since all of the isolated RNA had been reverse transcribed. Clones were read by immunoSEQ multiplex PCR, and TCRdb kept only the in-frame ones, dropping some. The table records roughly 340,000 clones, roughly an eighth of them present only once. Sample: naive CD4+ T cells from blood. These receptors were taken from a woman between 18 and 30 years old with type 1 diabetes.

The chain employs TRBV5-1 and TRBJ2-1; D gene uncertain. The CDR3 spans 11 residues. Germline assignment: CDR1 SGHRS and CDR2 YFSETQ. V shed 6 bases and J shed 8 bases, with 9 bases lying between them. The DNA of the CDR3 is TGCGCCAGCAAAGAGGCCGATGAGCAGTTCTTC. It specifies CASKEADEQFF.

Remarks on this clone: Different DNA sequences within this sample yield the same CDR3. The chain links TRBV28 to TRBJ1-1; 8 nucleotides line up with TRBD1. From germline, CDR1 is MDHEN and CDR2 SYDVKM. V lost 4 bases and J lost 3; bases outside the gene matches: 4. The CDR3 loop spans 14 amino acids. The CDR3 is CASSSGQGDTEAFF. The CDR3 DNA is TGTGCCAGCAGTTCAGGACAGGGAGACACTGAAGCTTTCTTT.

The gene calls are TRBV4-2 and TRBJ2-3; a possible D gene is TRBD2 (6 bases). This CDR3 has 16 residues. Germline V gives CDR1 LGHNA, CDR2 YNFKEQ. V was clipped by 4 bases and J by 3 bases, with 17 bases between them. CDR3 amino acids: CASSRSGEAVTDTQYF. CDR3 in DNA: TGTGCCAGCAGCCGGTCGGGGGAGGCAGTGACAGATACGCAGTATTTT.

V and J are TRBV5-1 and TRBJ1-2; D gene unclear. The CDR3 runs 16 residues. The germline gives CDR1 SGHRS, CDR2 YFSETQ. V lost 4 bases and J lost 4, with 20 bases in between. The CDR3 reads CASSALGEVAVYGYTF. CDR3 DNA: TGCGCCAGCAGCGCCCTTGGGGAGGTTGCCGTCTATGGCTACACCTTC.

This clone has just a few counts. The chain recombines TRBV7-2 with TRBJ2-7; the match to TRBD2 covers 8 bases. From germline, CDR1 is SGHTA and CDR2 FQGNSA. Losses at the gene ends were 5 bases for V and 2 bases for J; bases not matched to a gene: 5. This CDR3 has 14 amino acids. Written as DNA, the CDR3 is TGTGCCAGCAGCGTTAGCGGGGCTACCTACGAGCAGTACTTC. It specifies CASSVSGATYEQYF.

The chain carries TRBV14 and TRBJ2-7; TRBD2 agrees at 7 bases. The CDR3 has 15 amino acids. The germline CDR1 and CDR2 sequences are SGHDN and FVKESK. After removal of 3 bases from V and 0 bases from J, the junction contained 5 bases not matched to a gene. CDR3 residues: CASSHRLANSYEQYF. In nucleotides, the CDR3 is TGTGCCAGCAGCCACCGACTAGCTAACTCCTACGAGCAGTACTTC.

This clone showed up just a few times. The chain's CDR3 is CASSWDRLSYNEQFF. CDR3 nucleotides: TGTGCCAGCAGTTGGGACAGGCTCTCCTACAATGAGCAGTTCTTC. The chain has TRBV27 and TRBJ2-1, with 8 bases aligning to TRBD1. CDR1 and CDR2 from the germline V gene are MNHEY and SMNVEV (reference sequence). This CDR3 is 15 amino acids long. V dropped 4 bases and J dropped 0; count of bases not matched to a gene: 2.

This clone came up a few times. The V gene is TRBV11-3, the J gene TRBJ2-7; 7 bases are a match to TRBD1. With V trimmed by 3 bases and J by 0 bases, 8 bases remained unmatched. Germline lookup yields CDR1 SGHNT and CDR2 YENEEA. The CDR3 contains 16 residues. In DNA form, the CDR3 reads TGTGCCAGCAGCTTCGACTACAGGGACAGCTCCTACGAGCAGTACTTC. Protein product: CASSFDYRDSSYEQYF.